A selection of T cell receptor beta chains follows, all from one sample in a study of PD-1 blockade in classical Hodgkin lymphoma. The method was immunoSEQ multiplex PCR; TCRdb's version includes in-frame clones alone and lacks a portion of them. The top ten clones hold about 2.9% of a sample with about 89,000 clones, roughly nine tenths of them seen once. The sequences come from peripheral blood mononuclear cells (PBMCs), collected before the fourth cycle of nivolumab. These receptors all stem from a human donor with classical Hodgkin lymphoma. Both conserved end residues are part of each CDR3. The order of the fields is V gene, D gene, J gene, clone size, CDR3 protein, CDR3 DNA. D genes are given only for firm matches. Clone size is given for some rows only: seen once, a few or many times, or a class if the clone is expanded.

>TRBV6-1|TRBD1|TRBJ1-2|once
CASTLQGAGGYTF
TGTGCCAGCACCTTACAGGGGGCGGGTGGCTACACCTTC
>TRBV14|-|TRBJ2-7|-
CASSQEQGLTYEQYF
TGTGCCAGCAGCCAAGAACAGGGACTCACCTACGAGCAGTACTTC
>TRBV6-5|TRBD1|TRBJ2-7|-
CASSSRDRKAYEQYF
TGTGCCAGCAGTTCCCGGGACAGAAAAGCCTACGAGCAGTACTTC
>TRBV18|TRBD1|TRBJ1-5|once
CASSPLDRDGPQHF
TGTGCCAGCTCACCACTTGACAGGGATGGGCCCCAGCATTTT
>TRBV10-3|TRBD1|TRBJ1-4|once
CAISGYPGQVDEKLFF
TGTGCCATCAGTGGTTATCCGGGACAGGTGGATGAAAAACTGTTTTTT
>TRBV10-3|-|TRBJ1-4|-
CAISGGGTSEKLFF
TGTGCCATCAGCGGCGGGGGGACGAGTGAAAAACTGTTTTTT
>TRBV4-1|TRBD1|TRBJ1-2|-
CASSQETGAGYTF
TGCGCCAGCAGCCAAGAGACAGGGGCTGGCTACACCTTC
>TRBV30|-|TRBJ1-2|-
CAWSGGSPYGYTF
TGTGCCTGGAGTGGCGGGTCCCCCTATGGCTACACCTTC
>TRBV5-4|-|TRBJ2-3|-
CASSETSTDTQYF
TGTGCCAGCAGCGAGACTAGCACAGATACGCAGTATTTT
>TRBV7-9|TRBD2|TRBJ2-1|-
CASSLALAGAAGEQFF
TGTGCCAGCAGCTTGGCACTAGCGGGGGCCGCGGGTGAGCAGTTCTTC
>TRBV7-9|-|TRBJ1-2|-
CASSLTTVTNYGYTF
TGTGCCAGCAGCCTAACCACGGTTACTAACTATGGCTACACCTTC
>TRBV5-4|-|TRBJ1-1|once
CASSLEVENTEAFF
TGTGCCAGCAGCTTGGAGGTGGAGAACACTGAAGCTTTCTTT
>TRBV6-4|-|TRBJ2-7|-
CASSERAGADEQYF
TGTGCCAGCAGTGAGAGGGCGGGGGCGGACGAGCAGTACTTC
>TRBV6-5|-|TRBJ2-7|-
CASRTGSYEQYF
TGTGCCAGCAGGACAGGCTCCTACGAGCAGTACTTC
>TRBV4-3|-|TRBJ1-1|-
CASSQTTDMNTEAFF
TGCGCCAGCAGCCAGACGACGGACATGAACACTGAAGCTTTCTTT
>TRBV6-1|-|TRBJ1-5|once
CASLREPFQPQHF
TGTGCCAGTCTCCGGGAGCCCTTTCAGCCCCAGCATTTT
>TRBV30|-|TRBJ2-3|-
CAWSVGGMVTQYF
TGTGCCTGGAGTGTTGGGGGGATGGTTACGCAGTATTTT
>TRBV27|-|TRBJ2-3|-
CASSFGWGPISTDTQYF
TGTGCCAGCAGTTTCGGGTGGGGCCCAATTAGCACAGATACGCAGTATTTT
>TRBV11-2|TRBD2|TRBJ2-3|-
CASSPTAGGDPTQYF
TGTGCCAGCAGCCCCACGGCGGGGGGGGACCCTACGCAGTATTTT
>TRBV7-2|-|TRBJ1-2|-
CASSQAGENGYTF
TGTGCCAGCAGCCAGGCAGGGGAAAACGGCTACACCTTC
>TRBV29-1|TRBD1|TRBJ2-7|-
CSVEDSVGTSGQVIYF
TGCAGCGTTGAAGATAGTGTCGGGACCTCGGGACAGGTAATCTACTTC
>TRBV5-4|-|TRBJ2-2|-
CASSLGSVDKTGELFF
TGTGCCAGCAGCTTGGGGTCTGTAGACAAGACCGGGGAGCTGTTTTTT
>TRBV7-7|-|TRBJ2-7|-
CASSPRRGGEQYF
TGTGCCAGCAGCCCCCGCAGGGGAGGCGAGCAGTACTTC
>TRBV7-2|TRBD1|TRBJ1-5|-
CASSLGGQGHQPQHF
TGTGCCAGCAGCTTAGGGGGACAGGGGCACCAGCCCCAGCATTTT
>TRBV18|-|TRBJ2-7|-
CASSSGYSSYEQYF
TGTGCCAGCTCCTCGGGATATAGCTCCTACGAGCAGTACTTC
>TRBV14|-|TRBJ2-7|-
CASSQGPLGYDTYEQYF
TGTGCCAGCAGCCAAGGCCCCCTAGGCTACGACACCTACGAGCAGTACTTC
>TRBV7-9|TRBD1|TRBJ1-3|-
CASSLGPGGRSGNTIYF
TGTGCCAGCAGCTTAGGGCCAGGGGGCAGGAGTGGAAACACCATATATTTT
>TRBV5-4|TRBD1|TRBJ1-6|-
CASSPRGQINSPLHF
TGTGCCAGCAGCCCCAGGGGACAGATTAATTCACCCCTCCACTTT
>TRBV5-4|-|TRBJ2-5|-
CASSPGGAPQETQYF
TGTGCCAGCAGCCCGGGCGGGGCCCCCCAAGAGACCCAGTACTTC
>TRBV4-3|-|TRBJ2-1|-
CASSQDYREHYNEQFF
TGCGCCAGCAGCCAGGACTACAGGGAACACTACAATGAGCAGTTCTTC
>TRBV19|-|TRBJ2-6|-
CASSGRELSGANVLTF
TGTGCCAGTAGCGGCCGGGAACTCTCTGGGGCCAACGTCCTGACTTTC
>TRBV7-9|TRBD2|TRBJ2-1|-
CASSGSGGTHSEQFF
TGTGCCAGCAGCGGTAGCGGGGGGACCCACAGTGAGCAGTTCTTC
>TRBV19|-|TRBJ1-6|-
CASSPGLSSYNSPLHF
TGTGCCAGTAGTCCAGGACTTAGCTCCTATAATTCACCCCTCCACTTT
>TRBV23-1|-|TRBJ2-1|-
CASRHQGADNEQFF
TGCGCCAGCCGCCACCAGGGCGCCGACAATGAGCAGTTCTTC
>TRBV15|-|TRBJ2-3|-
CATSRLPYSEDTQYF
TGTGCCACCAGCAGACTGCCCTACTCTGAGGATACGCAGTATTTT
>TRBV7-3|-|TRBJ2-2|once
CASSLMQAARTGELFF
TGTGCCAGCAGCTTAATGCAGGCAGCCCGCACCGGGGAGCTGTTTTTT
>TRBV29-1|-|TRBJ1-1|-
CSAGLNTEAFF
TGCAGCGCCGGCTTGAACACTGAAGCTTTCTTT
>TRBV5-1|-|TRBJ2-1|-
CASSLVLHNEQFF
TGCGCCAGCAGCTTGGTTCTACACAATGAGCAGTTCTTC
>TRBV2|-|TRBJ1-2|-
CASSRGPNYGYTF
TGTGCCAGCAGTAGAGGACCCAACTATGGCTACACCTTC
>TRBV28|-|TRBJ2-7|-
CASREGTENYEQYF
TGTGCCAGCAGGGAGGGGACAGAGAATTACGAGCAGTACTTC
>TRBV2|-|TRBJ1-6|-
CASKWVESYNSPLHF
TGTGCCAGCAAGTGGGTGGAATCCTATAATTCACCCCTCCACTTT
>TRBV19|TRBD1|TRBJ1-6|few
CASSIGQGVSPLHF
TGTGCCAGTAGTATAGGACAGGGGGTGTCACCCCTCCACTTT
>TRBV25-1|-|TRBJ2-1|-
CASSIQSDSEQFF
TGTGCCAGCAGTATTCAATCCGACAGCGAGCAGTTCTTC
>TRBV7-3|-|TRBJ2-7|-
CASSPTQDAYEQYF
TGTGCCAGCAGCCCGACACAGGATGCCTACGAGCAGTACTTC
>TRBV25-1|-|TRBJ2-7|once
CASSEYKSQAFEQYF
TGTGCCAGCAGTGAATATAAAAGTCAGGCTTTCGAGCAGTACTTC
>TRBV2|-|TRBJ2-1|-
CASSEVSDNEQFF
TGTGCCAGCAGTGAAGTTTCGGACAATGAGCAGTTCTTC
>TRBV7-6|-|TRBJ2-7|once
CASSLELGRSYEQYF
TGTGCCAGCAGCTTAGAGCTGGGGCGGTCGTACGAGCAGTACTTC
>TRBV5-1|-|TRBJ1-2|-
CASSLDSIYGYTF
TGCGCCAGCAGCTTGGACAGTATCTATGGCTACACCTTC
>TRBV6-5|-|TRBJ2-7|-
CASSFRVPAGSYEQYF
TGTGCCAGCAGTTTCCGAGTCCCGGCTGGGTCCTACGAGCAGTACTTC
>TRBV4-3|-|TRBJ2-3|-
CASSQTGGGDGTDTQYF
TGCGCCAGCAGCCAAACTGGGGGGGGCGACGGCACAGATACGCAGTATTTT
>TRBV7-2|-|TRBJ1-5|-
CASSSRPRRVNSNQPQHF
TGTGCCAGCAGCTCACGCCCCAGGAGGGTTAATAGCAATCAGCCCCAGCATTTT
>TRBV4-3|TRBD2|TRBJ2-3|-
CASSQRGGVNTQYF
TGCGCCAGCAGCCAGCGGGGGGGGGTAAATACGCAGTATTTT
>TRBV29-1|-|TRBJ2-5|-
CSVEPPQETQYF
TGCAGCGTTGAACCTCCCCAAGAGACCCAGTACTTC
>TRBV28|-|TRBJ1-3|-
CASRVMLGGNTIYF
TGTGCCAGCAGGGTGATGTTGGGTGGAAACACCATATATTTT